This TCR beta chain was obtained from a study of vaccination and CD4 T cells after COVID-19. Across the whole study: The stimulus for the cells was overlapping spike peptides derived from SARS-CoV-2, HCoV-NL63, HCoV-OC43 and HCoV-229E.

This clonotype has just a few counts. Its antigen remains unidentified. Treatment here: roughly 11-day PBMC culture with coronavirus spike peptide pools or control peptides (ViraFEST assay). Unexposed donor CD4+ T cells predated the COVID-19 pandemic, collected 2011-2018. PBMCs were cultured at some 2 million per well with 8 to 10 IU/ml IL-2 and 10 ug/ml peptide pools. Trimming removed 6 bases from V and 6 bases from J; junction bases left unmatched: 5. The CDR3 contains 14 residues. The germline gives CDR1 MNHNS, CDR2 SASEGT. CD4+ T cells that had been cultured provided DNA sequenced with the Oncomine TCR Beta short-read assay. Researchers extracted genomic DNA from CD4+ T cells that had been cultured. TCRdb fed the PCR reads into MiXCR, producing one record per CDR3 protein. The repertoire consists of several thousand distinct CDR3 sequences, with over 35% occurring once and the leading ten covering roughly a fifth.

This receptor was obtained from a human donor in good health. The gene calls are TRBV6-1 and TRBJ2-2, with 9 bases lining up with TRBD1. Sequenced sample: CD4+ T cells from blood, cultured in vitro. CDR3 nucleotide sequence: TGTGCCAGCAGCCGAAGACAGGGGGCCGGGGAGCTGTTTTTT. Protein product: CASSRRQGAGELFF.